Listed below are T cell receptor beta chains from one sample, sequenced in a study of cytomegalovirus exposure and HLA in healthy donors. Sequencing used immunoSEQ multiplex PCR; TCRdb keeps in-frame clones, though not all of them. Found here are tens of thousands of clones, roughly 84% of them singletons; the top ten hold less than 3.5%. The sample was PBMCs. The origin of the receptors is a woman between 25 and 40 years old in good health and CMV-seronegative. Each CDR3 is given with its conserved first and last residue. D genes are given only for firm matches. Size is omitted from some rows. Given values are once, few, many or a class for expanded clones.

v_call	clone_size	d_call	cdr3_length	j_call	cdr3_nt	cdr3_aa
TRBV11-2	few	TRBD1	17	TRBJ1-1	TGTGCCAGCAGCTTAGATCGTAGTACAGGGGCGAACACTGAAGCTTTCTTT	CASSLDRSTGANTEAFF
TRBV30	-	TRBD1	11	TRBJ1-1	TGCTCAAGCGGACAGGGAGTGCCAGCTTTCTTT	CSSGQGVPAFF
TRBV12-5	-	TRBD1	15	TRBJ1-3	TGTGCTAGTGGTGCGGGACAGAGCTCTGGAAACACCATATATTTT	CASGAGQSSGNTIYF
TRBV7-2	-	TRBD2	19	TRBJ2-1	TGTGCCAGCAGCTTAAGAGGCCTAGCGGGACCTGGGTACCACAATGAGCAGTTCTTC	CASSLRGLAGPGYHNEQFF
TRBV13	-	-	16	TRBJ2-3	TGTGCCAGCAGCCCGGGACATGTATATATCACAGATACGCAGTATTTT	CASSPGHVYITDTQYF
TRBV11-2	-	TRBD2	17	TRBJ2-1	TGTGCCAGCAGCTTAGGACTAGCGGGGGAACGATCGAATGAGCAGTTCTTC	CASSLGLAGERSNEQFF
TRBV6-5	-	TRBD2	14	TRBJ2-7	TGTGCCAGCAGTTTTGGACTAGCTCCGTACGAGCAGTACTTC	CASSFGLAPYEQYF
TRBV13	-	-	16	TRBJ2-1	TGTGCCAGCAGCTCGGTCGGGGGGCGCCGCTACAATGAGCAGTTCTTC	CASSSVGGRRYNEQFF
TRBV12-5	-	-	12	TRBJ1-4	TGTGCTAGTGGCCGACTTACGGAAAAACTGTTTTTT	CASGRLTEKLFF
TRBV6-6	-	-	13	TRBJ2-2	TGTGCCAGCAGGTCAGCGAACACCGGGGAGCTGTTTTTT	CASRSANTGELFF
TRBV5-4	-	-	15	TRBJ1-2	TGTGCCAGCAGCTTGGGTGGGGGGTCTAACTATGGCTACACCTTC	CASSLGGGSNYGYTF
TRBV11-3	-	TRBD1	15	TRBJ2-1	TGTGCCAGCAGCCCCGGGACAGGGGGTAACAATGAGCAGTTCTTC	CASSPGTGGNNEQFF
TRBV19	once	-	14	TRBJ2-7	TGTGCCAGTAGTATCTCACAGGGACCCTACGAGCAGTACTTC	CASSISQGPYEQYF
TRBV6-5	-	-	14	TRBJ1-2	TGTGCCAGCAGACCTCCGGGACACCACTATGGCTACACCTTC	CASRPPGHHYGYTF
TRBV5-4	-	TRBD2	13	TRBJ2-1	TGTGCCAGCAGCTTACTAGCGTCCAATGAGCAGTTCTTC	CASSLLASNEQFF
TRBV7-2	few	-	13	TRBJ1-1	TGTGCCAGCAGCTTAGAACAGGGCACTGAAGCTTTCTTT	CASSLEQGTEAFF
TRBV2	-	-	15	TRBJ1-5	TGTGCCAGCAGTGGAGGACAGTATAGCAATCAGCCCCAGCATTTT	CASSGGQYSNQPQHF
TRBV30	-	TRBD1	13	TRBJ1-1	TGTGCCTGGAGTCGGACAGGGAACACTGAAGCTTTCTTT	CAWSRTGNTEAFF
TRBV6-5	-	-	12	TRBJ2-3	TGTGCCAGCAGTTCCCCTCGGGATACGCAGTATTTT	CASSSPRDTQYF
TRBV19	few	-	14	TRBJ2-2	TGTGCCAGTAGTGCCAGGACTGTTCGAGGGGAGCTGTTTTTT	CASSARTVRGELFF
TRBV5-6	-	TRBD1	19	TRBJ2-3	TGTGCCAGCAGCTCCGGCCCAAGTCGGGACAGCGTCTACACAGATACGCAGTATTTT	CASSSGPSRDSVYTDTQYF
TRBV19	few	TRBD1	15	TRBJ2-1	TGTGCCAGTAGGGCAGGGGGCAGCTCCTACAATGAGCAGTTCTTC	CASRAGGSSYNEQFF
TRBV6-5	-	-	14	TRBJ1-5	TGTGCCAGCAGTTACTTGGGCCCGAATCAGCCCCAGCATTTT	CASSYLGPNQPQHF
TRBV15	-	TRBD2	14	TRBJ2-2	TGTGCCACCATGGTGGGGGGGTACACCGGGGAGCTGTTTTTT	CATMVGGYTGELFF
TRBV4-1	-	-	14	TRBJ2-5	TGCGCCAGCAGCCACGTGGGCTCGTCAGAGACCCAGTACTTC	CASSHVGSSETQYF
TRBV28	-	TRBD2	18	TRBJ2-1	TGTGCCAGCAACTCCCCTAGGCAGGCGGGGGGTTTTTACAATGAGCAGTTCTTC	CASNSPRQAGGFYNEQFF